This is a list of T cell receptor beta chains from one sample in a study of monozygotic twins with inflammatory bowel disease. TCRdb re-called the 5' RACE reads, yielding one record per CDR3 amino acid sequence without DNA. This sample's table has 150,000 to 200,000 distinct CDR3 sequences. Sequencing input: blood. These receptors originate from a human donor with ulcerative colitis or Crohn's disease, or a healthy co-twin of an affected twin (not recorded which). Both conserved end residues are part of each CDR3. Each record gives: V gene, J gene, CDR3 protein.

V gene: TRBV5-1
J gene: TRBJ1-4
CDR3 protein: CASSERDGAENEKLFF

V gene: TRBV6-5
J gene: TRBJ1-2
CDR3 protein: CASSYSRGYRENGYTF

V gene: TRBV28
J gene: TRBJ1-5
CDR3 protein: CASSLRGAGNQPQHF

V gene: TRBV20-1
J gene: TRBJ1-4
CDR3 protein: CSATGSGATNEKLFF

V gene: TRBV12-3/TRBV12-4
J gene: TRBJ2-1
CDR3 protein: CASSLLAFGLANNEQFF

V gene: TRBV5-1
J gene: TRBJ1-1
CDR3 protein: CASSSGTGPNTEAFF

V gene: TRBV9
J gene: TRBJ2-3
CDR3 protein: CASSVDGGSNTDTQYF

V gene: TRBV6-1
J gene: TRBJ1-1
CDR3 protein: CASSDMGQGNTEAFF

V gene: TRBV15
J gene: TRBJ2-4
CDR3 protein: CATSRDLGKTQYF

V gene: TRBV28
J gene: TRBJ2-7
CDR3 protein: CASSYPGQGYEQYF

V gene: TRBV20-1
J gene: TRBJ2-7
CDR3 protein: CSANDRDRGSYEQYF

V gene: TRBV3-1
J gene: TRBJ2-3
CDR3 protein: CASSQDRLATDTQYF